Below are 23 T cell receptor beta chains sequenced from a single sample in a study of response to subunit inactivated influenza vaccine (dated by TCRdb to the late 2010s). The receptor library was made with RT-PCR. The instrument given in TCRdb is Illumina HiSeq 2500. In TCRdb, the public reads were trimmed at Q25 with fastp and aligned with MiXCR, with productive beta chains retained. One record per CDR3 amino acid sequence lists the most common genes and DNA. The sample contains over 150,000 distinct CDR3 sequences, roughly a tenth of them found a single time. The top ten clonotypes cover around 12% of the sample. The sample's time point label, decoded: approximately 45 days after influenza vaccine administration. The specimen was non-naive T cells sorted from PBMCs, collected roughly 45 days after vaccination. Reading the label with the study, this specimen's cell subset or site is: memory T cell fraction. Receptor source: a man in his fifties or sixties who received an inactivated influenza vaccine. Donor details come from another sample of the same person, matched by shared clones.

This clonotype has only a few counts. The chain joins TRBV7-8 to TRBJ1-1; the match to TRBD1 covers 9 bases. The CDR3 is 16 amino acids. V was pared by 5 bases and J by 0 bases, with 7 bases of the junction left unmatched. Germline-derived CDR1 and CDR2 are SGHVS and FQNEAQ. CDR3: CASSVQGANMNTEAFF. In DNA, the CDR3 is TGTGCCAGCAGCGTACAGGGGGCGAACATGAACACTGAAGCTTTCTTT.

In its sample, this clonotype was seen a few times. The chain couples TRBV6-5 to TRBJ2-1; 7 nucleotides agree with TRBD2. Germline trimming cut 8 bases from V and 4 bases from J; bases unmatched to any gene: 17. CDR1 and CDR2 (germline): MNHEY, SVGAGI. CDR3 length: 17 residues. CDR3 coding DNA: TGTGCCAGCTGTTGGTCAGATCCATTGGGACTATACAATGAGCAGTTCTTC. This encodes CASCWSDPLGLYNEQFF.

In this sample, this clonotype turned up many times. The CDR3 DNA sequence: TGCGCCAGCAGCTTGGGATACGATGAGCAGTTCTTC. It is translated as CASSLGYDEQFF. The chain recombines TRBV5-1 with TRBJ2-1; D remains unclear. Trimming took 0 bases from V and 8 from J, leaving 6 bases between them. Germline CDR1 SGHRS, CDR2 YFSETQ. The CDR3 has 12 residues.

This clonotype was detected a few times. V is TRBV27 and J is TRBJ1-2; TRBD1 aligns across 7 bases. V shed 2 bases and J 4 bases; nucleotides not matched to a gene: 7. Germline V gives CDR1 MNHEY, CDR2 SMNVEV (reference sequence). This CDR3 comprises 15 residues. The CDR3 DNA sequence: TGTGCCAGCAGTTTAGTACAGGGGCATCCCTATGGCTACACCTTC. The encoded protein is CASSLVQGHPYGYTF.

By share of the sample, this clonotype is medium-sized. The chain employs TRBV9 and TRBJ2-5, with 9 bases fitting TRBD2. Germline V lookup: CDR1 SGDLS, CDR2 YYNGEE. Trimming at V came to 3 bases and at J to 4 bases, leaving 4 bases not matched to a gene. The CDR3 sequence is 14 residues long. The CDR3 spells CASSEAGGGETQYF. The CDR3 nucleotides read TGTGCCAGCAGCGAAGCGGGGGGTGGAGAGACCCAGTACTTC.

This clonotype was found a few times. The chain carries TRBV30 and TRBJ2-5, with TRBD1 identical over 10 bases. V trimming: 2 bases; J trimming: 6 bases; junction bases outside the gene matches: 6. The CDR3 consists of 14 residues. Per germline, CDR1 GTSNPN and CDR2 SVGIG (reference sequence). The CDR3 loop is CAWSTGTGAQTQYF. Written as DNA, the CDR3 is TGTGCCTGGAGTACCGGGACAGGGGCCCAGACCCAGTACTTC.

The chain recombines TRBV15 with TRBJ1-1; the D is unclear. The CDR3 totals 14 residues. Germline values: CDR1 LNHNV, CDR2 YYDKDF (reference sequence). V gave up 1 base and J gave up 2 bases, with 8 bases separating them. CDR3 in DNA: TGTGCCACCAGCAGAGGGAAAGGAAACACTGAAGCTTTCTTT. This encodes CATSRGKGNTEAFF.

In its sample, this clonotype was seen many times. The rearrangement uses TRBV6-5 and TRBJ2-1, with D tentatively TRBD2 (5 bases). The germline CDR1 and CDR2 sequences are MNHEY and SVGAGI. The V and J ends lost 2 bases and 6 bases respectively, with 11 bases between them. The CDR3 totals 14 residues. This CDR3 reads CASSYTAGGNEQFF. DNA of the CDR3: TGTGCCAGCAGTTACACGGCAGGAGGCAATGAGCAGTTCTTC.

This clonotype was counted between two and nine times. The rearrangement uses TRBV3-1 and TRBJ1-5, with 7 bases aligning to TRBD1. The germline CDR1 and CDR2 sequences are LGHDT and YNNKEL (reference sequence). J lost 6 bases, V lost 0 bases, and 5 bases had no gene match. This CDR3 has 15 amino acids. This chain's CDR3 is CASSQEGGAGQPQHF. DNA for the CDR3: TGTGCCAGCAGCCAAGAAGGGGGCGCGGGTCAGCCCCAGCATTTT.

The chain couples TRBV28 to TRBJ2-3; D perhaps matches TRBD2 (6 bases). Trimming took 2 bases from V and 5 from J, leaving 11 bases between them. This CDR3 spans 14 amino acids. Per germline, CDR1 MDHEN and CDR2 SYDVKM. CDR3 residues: CASSLGQGLDTQYF. The CDR3 region has the DNA TGTGCCAGCAGTTTAGGGCAGGGACTAGATACGCAGTATTTT.

The CDR3 DNA reads TGTGCCAGCAGTCCCACCGGGAGGAGCACTGAAGCTTTCTTT. Translated: CASSPTGRSTEAFF. The V and J genes are TRBV12-3 or TRBV12-4 and TRBJ1-1; D unclear. The V end lost 5 bases, the J end lost 4 bases, and 14 bases lay between the germline ends. This CDR3 has 14 amino acids.

The rearrangement joins TRBV9 to TRBJ2-5, with a possible D match to TRBD2 (6 bases). This CDR3 is built from 13 residues. V was trimmed by 3 bases and J by 5 bases, leaving 11 bases between them. The germline gives CDR1 SGDLS, CDR2 YYNGEE. The CDR3 region has the DNA TGTGCCAGCAGCGACGGGAGCAGGGAGACCCAGTACTTC. It translates to CASSDGSRETQYF.

This clonotype was picked up a small number of times. The chain employs TRBV7-9 and TRBJ2-1; tentative D call: TRBD2 (6 bases). Trimming pared 5 bases from V and 2 bases from J, leaving 19 bases between. Germline CDR1 SEHNR, CDR2 FQNEAQ (reference sequence). This CDR3 has 17 amino acids. The chain's CDR3 is CASSRGGGSPAYNEQFF. The DNA for the CDR3 is TGTGCCAGCAGCCGCGGCGGAGGGTCCCCCGCCTACAATGAGCAGTTCTTC.

The chain carries TRBV25-1 and TRBJ2-1; D gene ambiguous. Trimming took 2 bases from V and 5 from J, leaving 4 bases between them. The CDR3 totals 12 residues. CDR1 and CDR2 from the germline V gene are MGHDK and SYGVNS. The CDR3 DNA reads TGTGCCAGCAGTGAACTTCACAATGAGCAGTTCTTC. Translation gives CASSELHNEQFF. The variable domain in full, with the rest retrieved from reference TRBV25-1 and TRBJ2-1, is EADIYQTPRYLVIGTGKKITLECSQTMGHDKMYWYQQDPGMELHLIHYSYGVNSTEKGDLSSESTVSRIRTEHFPLTLESARPSHTSQYLCASSELHNEQFFGPGTRLTVL.

Only a few counts were recorded for this clonotype. V usage is TRBV6-2 or TRBV6-3 and J usage is TRBJ2-7; 10 bases align to TRBD2. The CDR3 loop spans 15 amino acids. V lost 2 bases, J lost 5 bases, and 6 bases stayed unmatched. Per germline, CDR1 MNHEY and CDR2 SVGEGT. CDR3 loop: CASSYGSGRSHEQYF. CDR3 nucleotides: TGTGCCAGCAGTTACGGTAGCGGGAGGTCCCACGAGCAGTACTTC.

CDR3 residues: CASSYPFGTQYF. The CDR3 bases are TGTGCCAGCAGTTACCCGTTCGGTACGCAGTATTTT. The chain recombines TRBV6-2 or TRBV6-3 with TRBJ2-3; D call uncertain. Trimming pared 2 bases from V and 8 bases from J, leaving 8 bases between. The CDR3 runs 12 residues. Per germline, CDR1 MNHEY and CDR2 SVGEGT.

V gene TRBV5-1 combines with J gene TRBJ1-4; D not certain. This CDR3 is built from 15 residues. V lost 0 bases to trimming and J lost 7 bases, with 13 bases between them. In germline, CDR1 is SGHRS, CDR2 YFSETQ. The CDR3 DNA reads TGCGCCAGCAGCTTGGTTCCGGACTGGGGTGAAAAACTGTTTTTT. Protein product: CASSLVPDWGEKLFF.

The chain carries TRBV4-3 and TRBJ2-1; D perhaps matches TRBD2 (6 bases). This CDR3 spans 15 amino acids. The germline CDR1 and CDR2 sequences are LGHNA and YSLEER. V dropped 0 bases and J dropped 6 bases, with 12 bases sitting between them. CDR3 DNA sequence: TGCGCCAGCAGCCAAGAGGCACTAGCTCCCAATGAGCAGTTCTTC. The encoded protein is CASSQEALAPNEQFF.

V and J are TRBV5-5 and TRBJ2-1; TRBD2 aligns across 13 bases. The CDR3 spans 16 residues. V gave up 4 bases and J gave up 12 bases; unmatched junction bases: 13. CDR1 and CDR2 from the germline V gene are SGHKS and YYEKEE (reference sequence). Written as DNA, the CDR3 is TGTGCCAGCAGCCCTCCCACTAGCGGGGGGGGCAATCGGCAGTTCTTC. Protein product: CASSPPTSGGGNRQFF.

J is TRBJ1-2 and V is TRBV4-3; D unclear. Germline values: CDR1 LGHNA, CDR2 YSLEER. V was trimmed by 0 bases and J by 8 bases, leaving 13 bases between them. The CDR3 has 14 residues. CDR3 DNA: TGCGCCAGCAGCCAAGATAGGGCTCTGGGGGGCTACACCTTC. As protein: CASSQDRALGGYTF.

The genes are TRBV10-2 and TRBJ2-7; the D gene is possibly TRBD2 (6 bases). Trimming took off 0 bases at V and 4 bases at J, with 7 bases between the two ends. The V gene's germline CDR1 is WSHSY and CDR2 SAAADI. The CDR3 has 13 residues. In nucleotides, the CDR3 is TGCGCCAGCAGTGAGTCGCGGGGTTACGAGCAGTACTTC. Translated, it gives CASSESRGYEQYF.

V usage is TRBV20-1 and J usage is TRBJ2-7; D unresolved. Germline CDR1 is DFQATT and CDR2 is SNEGSKA (reference sequence). CDR3 length equals 13 residues. V lost 2 bases to trimming and J lost 7 bases, with 15 bases between them. CDR3 loop: CSARSPGRTEQYF. The DNA of the CDR3 is TGCAGTGCTAGATCGCCGGGCCGCACTGAGCAGTACTTC.

The chain recombines TRBV7-9 with TRBJ1-1, with 9 bases that match TRBD1. This CDR3 region has 15 residues. Germline V CDR1 and CDR2: SEHNR, FQNEAQ (reference sequence). J lost 9 bases, V lost 5 bases, and 13 bases had no gene match. The CDR3 bases are TGTGCCAGCAGCCCTAGACAGGGGGAGGGCCCTCAAGCTTTCTTT. Its protein product is CASSPRQGEGPQAFF.